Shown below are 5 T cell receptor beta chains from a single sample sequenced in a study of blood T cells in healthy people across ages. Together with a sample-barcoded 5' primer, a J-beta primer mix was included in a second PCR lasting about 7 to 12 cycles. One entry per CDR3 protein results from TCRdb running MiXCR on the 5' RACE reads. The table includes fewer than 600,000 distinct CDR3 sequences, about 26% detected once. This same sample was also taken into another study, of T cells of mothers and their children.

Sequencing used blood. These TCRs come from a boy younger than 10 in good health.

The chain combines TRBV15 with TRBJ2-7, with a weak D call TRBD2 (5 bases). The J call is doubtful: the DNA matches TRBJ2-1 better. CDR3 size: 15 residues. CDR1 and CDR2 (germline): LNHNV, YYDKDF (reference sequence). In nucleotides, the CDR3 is TGTGCCACCAGCAGATCCGGTACTAGCTACAATGAGCAGTTCTTC. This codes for CATSRSGTSYNEQFF.

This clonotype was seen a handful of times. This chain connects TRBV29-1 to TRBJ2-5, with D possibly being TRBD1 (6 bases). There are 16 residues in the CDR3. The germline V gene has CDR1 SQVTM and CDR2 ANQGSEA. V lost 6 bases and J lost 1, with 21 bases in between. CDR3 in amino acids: CSVGRLRGPFQETQYF. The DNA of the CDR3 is TGCAGCGTGGGACGCCTCAGGGGTCCCTTCCAAGAGACCCAGTACTTC. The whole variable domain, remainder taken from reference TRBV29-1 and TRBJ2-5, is SAVISQKPSRDICQRGTSLTIQCQVDSQVTMMFWYRQQPGQSLTLIATANQGSEATYESGFVIDKFPISRPNLTFSTLTVSNMSPEDSSIYLCSVGRLRGPFQETQYFGPGTRLLVL.

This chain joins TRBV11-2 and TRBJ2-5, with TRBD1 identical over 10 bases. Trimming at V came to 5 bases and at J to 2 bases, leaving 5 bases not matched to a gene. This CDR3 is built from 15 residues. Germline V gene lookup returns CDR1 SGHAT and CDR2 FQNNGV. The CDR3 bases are TGTGCCAGCAGCATGACAGGGGGCTTTCAAGAGACCCAGTACTTC. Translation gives CASSMTGGFQETQYF.

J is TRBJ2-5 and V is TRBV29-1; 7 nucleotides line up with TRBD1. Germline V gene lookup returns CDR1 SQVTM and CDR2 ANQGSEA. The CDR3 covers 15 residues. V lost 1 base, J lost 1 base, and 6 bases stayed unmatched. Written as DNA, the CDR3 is TGCAGCGTTGAAGGGCTACAGGGGCGCCAAGAGACCCAGTACTTC. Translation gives CSVEGLQGRQETQYF.

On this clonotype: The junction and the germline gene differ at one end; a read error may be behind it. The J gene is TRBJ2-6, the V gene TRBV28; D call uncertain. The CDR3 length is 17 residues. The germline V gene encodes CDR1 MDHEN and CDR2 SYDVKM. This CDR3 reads CANSLRSWGDGANVLTF. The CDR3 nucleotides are TGTGCCAACAGTTTACGGTCCTGGGGTGATGGGGCCAACGTCCTGACTTTC.